These 18 T cell receptor beta chains were all obtained from the same sample, sequenced in a study of somatic mutations in cytotoxic T cells in rheumatoid arthritis. Using immunoSEQ multiplex PCR, the repertoire was profiled, and TCRdb retains in-frame clones only, with some absent. The table lists some 16,000 clones, roughly 80% of them singletons. The source material was CD8+ T cells sorted from blood. The receptors come from an adult with rheumatoid arthritis.

The chain employs TRBV28 and TRBJ2-2; the D is unclear. Trimming removed 3 bases at V and 4 bases at J, with 9 bases between. The CDR3 is 14 amino acids. Germline V lookup: CDR1 MDHEN, CDR2 SYDVKM. CDR3 sequence reads: CASSLADRTGELFF. In DNA form, the CDR3 reads TGTGCCAGCAGTTTGGCGGACCGCACCGGGGAGCTGTTTTTT.

J is TRBJ2-7 and V is TRBV5-1, with 14 positions matching TRBD2. There are 15 residues in the CDR3. V lost 4 bases to trimming and J lost 3 bases; unmatched junction nucleotides: 3. CDR1 and CDR2 from the germline V gene are SGHRS and YFSETQ. CDR3 region: CASSPGTSGGYEQYF. CDR3 bases: TGCGCCAGCAGCCCGGGGACTAGCGGGGGCTACGAGCAGTACTTC.

This rearrangement joins TRBV6-5 to TRBJ2-5, with TRBD1 as a possible D gene (6 bases). V was shortened by 5 bases and J by 9 bases, with 16 bases between the two germline ends. The CDR3 is 13 residues long. Germline CDR1 MNHEY, CDR2 SVGAGI. DNA of the CDR3: TGTGCCAGCAGTGACGAATTCAGGGGATCCCAGTACTTC. As protein: CASSDEFRGSQYF.

V usage is TRBV4-2 and J usage is TRBJ2-1, with TRBD2 matching over 9 bases. J was trimmed by 2 bases and V by 0 bases; bases with no gene match: 5. There are 17 residues in the CDR3. From germline, CDR1 is LGHNA and CDR2 YNFKEQ. CDR3 amino acids: CASSQDEERGAYNEQFF. The CDR3 DNA follows: TGTGCCAGCAGCCAAGATGAAGAGCGGGGGGCCTACAATGAGCAGTTCTTC.

CDR3 DNA sequence: TGTGCCAGCAGTCCGGGTTCGGGCACCTACGAGCAGTACTTC. Its translation: CASSPGSGTYEQYF. The genes are TRBV27 and TRBJ2-7; D gene ambiguous. The CDR3 length is 14 residues. With 5 bases removed from V and 2 bases from J, the gap between germline ends came to 13 bases. CDR1 MNHEY and CDR2 SMNVEV come from the germline V gene (reference sequence).

The chain employs TRBV7-9 and TRBJ2-7; D unclear. In germline, CDR1 is SEHNR, CDR2 FQNEAQ (reference sequence). Deletions cut 4 bases from V and 3 bases from J, with 10 bases between. The CDR3 is made up of 13 amino acids. The DNA of the CDR3 is TGTGCCAGCAGCTCACGCAGCCGCTACGAGCAGTACTTC. Translation gives CASSSRSRYEQYF. Together with reference TRBV7-9 and TRBJ2-7, the CDR3 gives the full variable domain: DTGVSQNPRHKITKRGQNVTFRCDPISEHNRLYWYRQTLGQGPEFLTYFQNEAQLEKSRLLSDRFSAERPKGSFSTLEIQRTEQGDSAMYLCASSSRSRYEQYFGPGTRLTVT.

The V and J genes are TRBV6-4 and TRBJ2-1, with TRBD2 identical over 7 bases. V was clipped by 0 bases and J by 6 bases; unmatched bases: 5. Germline V gene lookup returns CDR1 MRHNA and CDR2 SNTAGT. This CDR3 is built from 15 residues. The CDR3 region is CASSDSISGGNEQFF. The CDR3 region has the DNA TGTGCCAGCAGTGACTCGATTTCGGGGGGCAATGAGCAGTTCTTC.

The sample holds one count of this clone. The rearrangement uses TRBV27 and TRBJ2-7, with 12 bases fitting TRBD1. J lost 3 bases, V lost 4 bases, and 4 bases had no gene match. This CDR3 comprises 15 residues. Germline CDR1 is MNHEY and CDR2 is SMNVEV (reference sequence). The CDR3 region has the DNA TGTGCCAGCAGTTACCGGGACAGGGGGCTCTACGAGCAGTACTTC. It encodes CASSYRDRGLYEQYF.

J is TRBJ1-2 and V is TRBV4-1, with 9 bases aligning to TRBD1. The junction had 8 bases not matched to a gene; V was cut back by 8 bases and J by 4 bases. The CDR3 spans 14 residues. CDR1 is MGHRA and CDR2 is YSYEKL in the germline V gene. CDR3 sequence: CASAPGTGTYGYTF. In DNA, the CDR3 is TGCGCCAGCGCCCCCGGGACAGGGACCTATGGCTACACCTTC.

This clone has just one count. The chain employs TRBV28 and TRBJ2-1; D is uncertain. The germline gives CDR1 MDHEN, CDR2 SYDVKM. V dropped 2 bases and J dropped 5 bases, with 19 bases sitting between them. CDR3 length equals 17 residues. The CDR3: CASSLGIGFIQNNEQFF. DNA for the CDR3: TGTGCCAGCAGTTTAGGCATTGGCTTCATCCAAAACAATGAGCAGTTCTTC. The full variable domain, with the rest looked up from reference TRBV28 and TRBJ2-1, is DVKVTQSSRYLVKRTGEKVFLECVQDMDHENMFWYRQDPGLGLRLIYFSYDVKMKEKGDIPEGYSVSREKKERFSLILESASTNQTSMYLCASSLGIGFIQNNEQFFGPGTRLTVL.

The V call is TRBV19, the J call TRBJ1-5; D is perhaps TRBD1 (5 bases). Germline assignment: CDR1 LNHDA and CDR2 SQIVND (reference sequence). This CDR3 has 13 amino acids. Trimming cost V 3 bases and J 5 bases, with 8 bases left between them. In nucleotides, the CDR3 is TGTGCCAGTAGTATTCCGGGGGATCAGCCCCAGCATTTT. Translating it yields CASSIPGDQPQHF. Based on the CDR3 plus reference TRBV19 and TRBJ1-5, the full variable domain is DGGITQSPKYLFRKEGQNVTLSCEQNLNHDAMYWYRQDPGQGLRLIYYSQIVNDFQKGDIAEGYSVSREKKESFPLTVTSAQKNPTAFYLCASSIPGDQPQHFGDGTRLSIL.

The gene calls are TRBV7-5 and TRBJ2-2. TRBV7-5 constitutes a pseudogene. This CDR3 region has 17 residues. CDR3 in amino acids: CARSRSAGTSHTGELFF. CDR3 nucleotide sequence: TGTGCCAGAAGCCGCAGCGCCGGGACCTCTCACACCGGGGAGCTGTTTTTT.

The V and J genes are TRBV10-3 and TRBJ1-2, with D possibly matching TRBD1 (6 bases). The CDR3 is 17 residues long. Trimming took 0 bases from V and 3 from J, leaving 17 bases between them. Germline V gives CDR1 ENHRY, CDR2 SYGVKD. CDR3 bases: TGTGCCATCAGTGAGTCACACCCCTACTCAGGGGACTATGGCTACACCTTC. Translated, it gives CAISESHPYSGDYGYTF.

This clone was seen more than once but under ten times. The gene calls are TRBV2 and TRBJ1-6; D unclear. V was trimmed by 2 bases and J by 14 bases, leaving 13 bases between them. Germline V lookup: CDR1 SNHLY, CDR2 FYNNEI. CDR3 size: 13 residues. The CDR3 DNA follows: TGTGCCAGCAGTGAAAGTCCGGGTGAGGCCCTCCACTTT. Translation: CASSESPGEALHF. Based on the CDR3 plus reference TRBV2 and TRBJ1-6, the full variable domain is EPEVTQTPSHQVTQMGQEVILRCVPISNHLYFYWYRQILGQKVEFLVSFYNNEISEKSEIFDDQFSVERPDGSNFTLKIRSTKLEDSAMYFCASSESPGEALHFGNGTRLTVT.

In this sample, this clone turned up a few times. V and J are TRBV30 and TRBJ1-2; no clear D. The CDR3 loop spans 11 amino acids. In germline, CDR1 is GTSNPN, CDR2 SVGIG (reference sequence). V lost 5 bases, J lost 4 bases, and 8 bases lay in between. The CDR3 loop reads CAWDRGYGYTF. The CDR3 nucleotides are TGTGCCTGGGACCGGGGCTATGGCTACACCTTC.

This chain links TRBV6-6 with TRBJ1-6; D is undetermined. The CDR3 totals 12 residues. The germline V gene encodes CDR1 MNHNY and CDR2 SVGAGI (reference sequence). With 7 bases removed from V and 8 bases from J, the gap between germline ends came to 9 bases. The CDR3 DNA reads TGTGCCAGCACCTCCGTGGATTCACCCCTCCACTTT. Translated, it gives CASTSVDSPLHF.

The gene calls are TRBV29-1 and TRBJ2-7; TRBD1 is a possible D gene (5 bases). V was pared by 3 bases and J by 3 bases, with 12 bases between. Germline V lookup: CDR1 SQVTM, CDR2 ANQGSEA. This CDR3 spans 13 amino acids. The DNA for the CDR3 is TGCAGCGTTGAGCTCGGGCAGGGCTACGAGCAGTACTTC. Amino acid sequence: CSVELGQGYEQYF.

The gene calls are TRBV6-4 and TRBJ2-3, with 7 bases matching TRBD2. Germline lookup yields CDR1 MRHNA and CDR2 SNTAGT. Germline trimming cut 5 bases from V and 2 bases from J; bases unmatched to any gene: 7. There are 15 residues in the CDR3. The CDR3 nucleotides read TGTGCCAGCAGTCCCGGCGGGGGAGACACAGATACGCAGTATTTT. It yields the protein CASSPGGGDTDTQYF.